This T cell receptor (beta chain) is from a study of T cell responses to AZD1222 COVID-19 vaccine. Assay used: immunoSEQ multiplex PCR; TCRdb lists only in-frame clones, some missing. The sample holds 100,000 to 150,000 clones, around 87% seen once. This CDR3 spans 13 amino acids. Per germline, CDR1 SGHRS and CDR2 YFSETQ. Losses at the gene ends were 4 bases for V and 9 bases for J; bases not matched to a gene: 8. The rearrangement uses TRBV5-1 and TRBJ1-1; 8 nucleotides line up with TRBD1. The source was peripheral blood, collected on day 0 of AZD1222 vaccination. This sequence was found in an adult in good health. The CDR3: CASSATGEGKAFF. Written as DNA, the CDR3 is TGCGCCAGCAGCGCGACAGGGGAAGGAAAAGCTTTCTTT.